The clone carrying this T cell receptor (beta chain) was observed at least ten times. Its target is not known. Germline loops: CDR1 LNHNV, CDR2 YYDKDF (reference sequence). The CDR3 is 15 residues long. With 0 bases removed from V and 5 bases from J, the gap between germline ends came to 13 bases. This sample stems from a study of CD8 T cells in ankylosing spondylitis. TCRdb called the 5' RACE reads again in MiXCR, with one record for every CDR3 protein. The table records about 450,000 distinct CDR3 sequences, 25% to 30% of them present only once. Overall study findings and caveats: Ankylosing spondylitis blood appeared to be characterized by a TCR beta motif of under 10 highly homologous variants.

The sequenced sample consisted of blood, either unsorted or a sorted T cell fraction (not recorded which). The TCR comes from a male donor with ankylosing spondylitis. The chain carries TRBV15 and TRBJ1-1; D not certain. The CDR3 is CATSRDPRSGTEAFF. CDR3 DNA: TGTGCCACCAGCAGAGATCCTCGTTCGGGGACTGAAGCTTTCTTT.